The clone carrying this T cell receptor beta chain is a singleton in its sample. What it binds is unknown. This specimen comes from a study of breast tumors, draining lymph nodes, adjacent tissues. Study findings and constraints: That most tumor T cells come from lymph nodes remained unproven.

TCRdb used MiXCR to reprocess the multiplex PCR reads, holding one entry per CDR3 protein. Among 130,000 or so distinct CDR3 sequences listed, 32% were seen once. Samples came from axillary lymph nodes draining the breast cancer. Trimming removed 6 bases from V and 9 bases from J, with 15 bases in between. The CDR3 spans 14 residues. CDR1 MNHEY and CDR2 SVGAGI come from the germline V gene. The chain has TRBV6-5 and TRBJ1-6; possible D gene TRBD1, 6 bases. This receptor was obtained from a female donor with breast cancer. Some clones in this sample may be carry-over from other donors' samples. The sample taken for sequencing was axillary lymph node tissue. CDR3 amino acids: CASRSSGGASPLHF. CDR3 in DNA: TGTGCCAGCAGATCTAGCGGGGGGGCTTCACCCCTCCACTTT.